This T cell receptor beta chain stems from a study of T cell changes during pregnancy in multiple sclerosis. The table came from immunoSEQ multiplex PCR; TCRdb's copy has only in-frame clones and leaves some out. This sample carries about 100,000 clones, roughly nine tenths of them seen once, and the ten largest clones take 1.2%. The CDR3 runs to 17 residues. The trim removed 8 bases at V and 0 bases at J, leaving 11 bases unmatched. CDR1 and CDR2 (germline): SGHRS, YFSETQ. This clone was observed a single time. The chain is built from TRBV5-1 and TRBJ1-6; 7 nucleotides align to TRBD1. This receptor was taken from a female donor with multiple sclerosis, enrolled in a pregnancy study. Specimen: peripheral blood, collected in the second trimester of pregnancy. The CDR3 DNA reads TGCGCCAGTCGATCCGGGACAGAGAGCTCCTATAATTCACCCCTCCACTTT. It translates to CASRSGTESSYNSPLHF.